The present T cell receptor beta chain was sequenced within a study of human T cells and chemical hapten exposure. Study-level findings and limits: There was no change with DPC sensitization in TCRs above 1 in 1000 frequency.

Time point meaning: patch test 2, 6 weeks after DPC sensitization. Treatment of the sample: therapeutic diphenylcyclopropenone sensitization with weekly scalp DPC. CDR1 and CDR2 (germline): MNHEY, SVGAGI. The CDR3 sequence is 14 residues long. V lost 0 bases to trimming and J lost 3 bases, with 7 bases between them. TCRdb re-called the RACE reads through MiXCR, storing one row per CDR3 protein. The table lists roughly 380,000 distinct CDR3 sequences, about 6% of them singletons, with about 5.6% in the top ten. This clonotype appeared a few times. Its specificity is not known. V usage is TRBV6-5 and J usage is TRBJ2-3; D might be TRBD1 (6 bases). The sequencing used whole blood, collected in connection with sensitization to the hapten diphenylcyclopropenone (DPC). The TCR originated in a young woman with alopecia areata. Some clones in this sample may be carry-over from other donors' samples. CDR3 protein: CASSYSTGTDTQYF. CDR3 coding DNA: TGTGCCAGCAGTTACTCGACAGGTACAGATACGCAGTATTTT.